Listed below are T cell receptor beta chains from one sample, sequenced in a study of blood T cell repertoires in COVID-19. TCRdb's table, derived via immunoSEQ multiplex PCR, lists solely in-frame clones and lacks some. This table holds about 300,000 clones, roughly 90% found once. Sample: PBMCs or T cells enriched from blood (not recorded which). These receptors were taken from a woman between 50 and 59 years old who had been exposed to COVID-19. The CDR3 runs from the conserved cysteine through the conserved F or W. D genes are given only for firm matches. A row's size may be missing; if present it is once, few, many or a size class.

j_call: TRBJ1-6
v_call: TRBV5-3
clone_size: .
d_call: .
cdr3_nt: TGTGCCAGAAGCTTAAGTCCTAGCCTTCCACTCTTGGGTTATAATTCACCCCTCCACTTT
cdr3_aa: CARSLSPSLPLLGYNSPLHF

j_call: TRBJ2-1
v_call: TRBV5-1
clone_size: once
d_call: .
cdr3_nt: TGCGCCAGCAGTTCGGACGCGCAGGGGCAGTTCTTC
cdr3_aa: CASSSDAQGQFF

j_call: TRBJ1-1
v_call: TRBV2
clone_size: .
d_call: .
cdr3_nt: TGTGCCAGCAGGAACCTCAATACAGGGTTAGGAAGGGCTTTCTTT
cdr3_aa: CASRNLNTGLGRAFF

j_call: TRBJ2-3
v_call: TRBV18
clone_size: .
d_call: TRBD2
cdr3_nt: TGTGCCAGCTCACGGCCCCCCGCGGGGGGTAGCACAGATACGCAGTATTTT
cdr3_aa: CASSRPPAGGSTDTQYF

j_call: TRBJ1-2
v_call: TRBV19
clone_size: .
d_call: .
cdr3_nt: TGTGCCAGTAGTCTGCCGGGGAACTATGGCTACACCTTC
cdr3_aa: CASSLPGNYGYTF

j_call: TRBJ2-3
v_call: TRBV19
clone_size: .
d_call: TRBD2
cdr3_nt: TGTGCCAGTAGTATTGCGGGGGGGTCGGTCCCAGATACGCAGTATTTT
cdr3_aa: CASSIAGGSVPDTQYF

j_call: TRBJ1-1
v_call: TRBV19
clone_size: .
d_call: .
cdr3_nt: TGTGCCAGTACCCTGAAACTAGACGGTTCGAACACTGAAGCTTTCTTT
cdr3_aa: CASTLKLDGSNTEAFF

j_call: TRBJ2-1
v_call: TRBV4-2
clone_size: .
d_call: .
cdr3_nt: TGTGCCAGCAGCCACCCCAGCGTCGGCAATGAGCAGTTCTTC
cdr3_aa: CASSHPSVGNEQFF

j_call: TRBJ2-2
v_call: TRBV2
clone_size: .
d_call: .
cdr3_nt: TGTGCCAGCAGTGACGACAGACTCACCGGGGAGCTGTTTTTT
cdr3_aa: CASSDDRLTGELFF

j_call: TRBJ2-2
v_call: TRBV6-5
clone_size: .
d_call: .
cdr3_nt: TGTGCCAGCAGTTACTCGAGAGCCGGGGAGCTGTTTTTT
cdr3_aa: CASSYSRAGELFF

j_call: TRBJ2-1
v_call: TRBV7-8
clone_size: once
d_call: .
cdr3_nt: TGTGCCAGCAGCCCCATAGCGTATGAGCAGTTCTTC
cdr3_aa: CASSPIAYEQFF

j_call: TRBJ2-7
v_call: TRBV11-2
clone_size: .
d_call: .
cdr3_nt: TGTGCCAGCAGCTTAGAACCCGGACAAGGGAACGAGCAGTACTTC
cdr3_aa: CASSLEPGQGNEQYF

j_call: TRBJ1-2
v_call: TRBV5-1
clone_size: once
d_call: .
cdr3_nt: TGCGCCAGCAGCTTGGGGTCCGGGACAAGAAACTATGGCTACACCTTC
cdr3_aa: CASSLGSGTRNYGYTF

j_call: TRBJ2-1
v_call: TRBV4-1
clone_size: .
d_call: .
cdr3_nt: TGCGCCAGCAGCCAAAACAGGGAGTCCTACAATGAGCAGTTCTTC
cdr3_aa: CASSQNRESYNEQFF

j_call: TRBJ1-3
v_call: TRBV10-3
clone_size: .
d_call: .
cdr3_nt: TGTGCCATCAGTGCTACAGGGACCTCTGGAAACACCATATATTTT
cdr3_aa: CAISATGTSGNTIYF

j_call: TRBJ1-1
v_call: TRBV4-2
clone_size: .
d_call: TRBD1
cdr3_nt: TGTGCCAGCAGGACAGGGGGCGGAAGAATAACTGAAGCTTTCTTT
cdr3_aa: CASRTGGGRITEAFF

j_call: TRBJ2-7
v_call: TRBV28
clone_size: .
d_call: .
cdr3_nt: TGTGCCAGCAGTCCTCGTGGAGGTTCCCACGAGCAGTACTTC
cdr3_aa: CASSPRGGSHEQYF

j_call: TRBJ1-4
v_call: TRBV5-1
clone_size: .
d_call: .
cdr3_nt: TGCGCCAGCAGCCCAGGGGATTGGGAAAAACTGTTTTTT
cdr3_aa: CASSPGDWEKLFF

j_call: TRBJ2-1
v_call: TRBV7-9
clone_size: .
d_call: .
cdr3_nt: TGTGCCAGCAGCCGTAGCGGAAACTCCTACAATGAGCAGTTCTTC
cdr3_aa: CASSRSGNSYNEQFF

j_call: TRBJ2-7
v_call: TRBV18
clone_size: .
d_call: .
cdr3_nt: TGTGCCAGCTCAGCACGGGCCAAAAGCTCCTACGAGCAGTACTTC
cdr3_aa: CASSARAKSSYEQYF

j_call: TRBJ2-1
v_call: TRBV27
clone_size: .
d_call: .
cdr3_nt: TGTGCCAGCAGCCAGCGAACCGTTTTCTCCTACAATGAGCAGTTCTTC
cdr3_aa: CASSQRTVFSYNEQFF

j_call: TRBJ2-1
v_call: TRBV10-2
clone_size: .
d_call: .
cdr3_nt: TGCGCCAGCAGTGAGACTAGATACAATGAGCAGTTCTTC
cdr3_aa: CASSETRYNEQFF

j_call: TRBJ1-2
v_call: TRBV19
clone_size: .
d_call: .
cdr3_nt: TGTGCCAGTAGTATAACGGAGCTTCGGGGCTACACCTTC
cdr3_aa: CASSITELRGYTF

j_call: TRBJ2-5
v_call: TRBV11-2
clone_size: .
d_call: .
cdr3_nt: TGTGCCAGCAGCTTATATCAGGGGCAGGAGACCCAGTACTTC
cdr3_aa: CASSLYQGQETQYF

j_call: TRBJ2-1
v_call: TRBV27
clone_size: few
d_call: TRBD2
cdr3_nt: TGTGCCAGCAGGACTAGCGGGGGCTATGAGCAGTTCTTC
cdr3_aa: CASRTSGGYEQFF

j_call: TRBJ2-3
v_call: TRBV3-1/TRBV3-2
clone_size: .
d_call: TRBD2
cdr3_nt: TGTGCCAGCAGCCAAGAGGGGACTAGCGTCACAGATACGCAGTATTTT
cdr3_aa: CASSQEGTSVTDTQYF

j_call: TRBJ2-7
v_call: TRBV7-9
clone_size: .
d_call: .
cdr3_nt: TGTGCCAGCAGCTTACTGCAGGGTTACGAGCAGTACTTC
cdr3_aa: CASSLLQGYEQYF

j_call: TRBJ1-2
v_call: TRBV15
clone_size: once
d_call: .
cdr3_nt: TGTGCCACCAGCGCGGCAGGGCCGAACTATGGCTACACCTTC
cdr3_aa: CATSAAGPNYGYTF

j_call: TRBJ1-2
v_call: TRBV14
clone_size: .
d_call: .
cdr3_nt: TGTGCCAGCAGCCATACGACAGGATTCTATGGCTACACCTTC
cdr3_aa: CASSHTTGFYGYTF

j_call: TRBJ2-2
v_call: TRBV7-2
clone_size: .
d_call: TRBD1
cdr3_nt: TGTGCCAGCAGCCCAAGAGGGGGCGCGAACACCGGGGAGCTGTTTTTT
cdr3_aa: CASSPRGGANTGELFF

j_call: TRBJ2-1
v_call: TRBV18
clone_size: .
d_call: .
cdr3_nt: TGTGCCAGCACCTCGGACTGGGGGGACAATGAGCAGTTCTTC
cdr3_aa: CASTSDWGDNEQFF

j_call: TRBJ1-1
v_call: TRBV5-1
clone_size: .
d_call: .
cdr3_nt: TGCGCCAGCAGCTTCACAGGGTTCACTGAAGCTTTCTTT
cdr3_aa: CASSFTGFTEAFF

j_call: TRBJ1-5
v_call: TRBV6-1
clone_size: .
d_call: .
cdr3_nt: TGTGCCAGCAGTGAGGGGCCGGGCAAAGGACCCCAGCATTTT
cdr3_aa: CASSEGPGKGPQHF

j_call: TRBJ2-7
v_call: TRBV27
clone_size: .
d_call: TRBD1
cdr3_nt: TGTGCCAGCAGTTACAGGGGTGCCCACGAGCAGTACTTC
cdr3_aa: CASSYRGAHEQYF

j_call: TRBJ1-1
v_call: TRBV28
clone_size: .
d_call: .
cdr3_nt: TGTGCCAGCAGTTTGAGAGGGAAGAACACTGAAGCTTTCTTT
cdr3_aa: CASSLRGKNTEAFF

j_call: TRBJ2-7
v_call: TRBV29-1
clone_size: .
d_call: .
cdr3_nt: TGCAGCGTTAAGACCGTCGACAGACCTTACGAGCAGTACTTC
cdr3_aa: CSVKTVDRPYEQYF

j_call: TRBJ2-1
v_call: TRBV7-9
clone_size: .
d_call: .
cdr3_nt: TGTGCCAGCAGCTTAGCGCCGCAACGTGGGACTCCCTATGAGCAGTTCTTC
cdr3_aa: CASSLAPQRGTPYEQFF

j_call: TRBJ1-3
v_call: TRBV7-8
clone_size: .
d_call: TRBD1
cdr3_nt: TGTGCCAGCAGCTGGACAGGGATCTCTGGAAACACCATATATTTT
cdr3_aa: CASSWTGISGNTIYF

j_call: TRBJ1-6
v_call: TRBV5-1
clone_size: .
d_call: .
cdr3_nt: TGCGCCAGCAGCTTCTATCAGGGTGGGAATTCACCCCTCCACTTT
cdr3_aa: CASSFYQGGNSPLHF

j_call: TRBJ2-2
v_call: TRBV30
clone_size: .
d_call: .
cdr3_nt: TGTGCCTGGACGCGATCAGGGGCCGGGGAGCTGTTTTTT
cdr3_aa: CAWTRSGAGELFF

j_call: TRBJ2-5
v_call: TRBV29-1
clone_size: .
d_call: TRBD2
cdr3_nt: TGCAGCGTTGCTCTGCGACTAGCGGGGGACGGGTACTTC
cdr3_aa: CSVALRLAGDGYF

j_call: TRBJ1-4
v_call: TRBV11-2
clone_size: .
d_call: TRBD1
cdr3_nt: TGTGCCAGCAGCCGCGGCCGGACAGGGAGTGAAAAACTGTTTTTT
cdr3_aa: CASSRGRTGSEKLFF

j_call: TRBJ2-1
v_call: TRBV6-5
clone_size: once
d_call: .
cdr3_nt: TGTGCCAGCCCGAGGGGGGGCGACTACAATGAGCAGTTCTTC
cdr3_aa: CASPRGGDYNEQFF

j_call: TRBJ1-2
v_call: TRBV10-3
clone_size: .
d_call: TRBD1
cdr3_nt: TGTGCCATCAGTGAGCCCGCACAAAGACAGGGGCGGAATGGCTACACCTTC
cdr3_aa: CAISEPAQRQGRNGYTF

j_call: TRBJ2-1
v_call: TRBV5-1
clone_size: .
d_call: TRBD1
cdr3_nt: TGCGCCAGCAGCCCCGGGACAGGGGCTAACAATGAGCAGTTCTTC
cdr3_aa: CASSPGTGANNEQFF

j_call: TRBJ2-1
v_call: TRBV30
clone_size: .
d_call: TRBD1
cdr3_nt: TGTGCCTGGAGTATCTGGCCCCGGGACAGGTTATTTCTGGACAATGAGCAGTTCTTC
cdr3_aa: CAWSIWPRDRLFLDNEQFF

j_call: TRBJ1-2
v_call: TRBV29-1
clone_size: .
d_call: .
cdr3_nt: TGCAGCGTGGCCGGGACACTAAACTATGGCTACACCTTC
cdr3_aa: CSVAGTLNYGYTF

j_call: TRBJ2-3
v_call: TRBV28
clone_size: .
d_call: TRBD2
cdr3_nt: TGTGCCAGCAGTTCCGGGACTAGCGGGGTACTTAGCACAGATACGCAGTATTTT
cdr3_aa: CASSSGTSGVLSTDTQYF

j_call: TRBJ2-3
v_call: TRBV3-1/TRBV3-2
clone_size: .
d_call: .
cdr3_nt: TGTGCCAGCACTCCCCAGGGGCCCCCCCACATTGGAGATACGCAGTATTTT
cdr3_aa: CASTPQGPPHIGDTQYF

j_call: TRBJ2-7
v_call: TRBV3-1/TRBV3-2
clone_size: .
d_call: .
cdr3_nt: TGTGCCAGCAGCCAACCCGGGACAAGGGGCGAGCAGTACTTC
cdr3_aa: CASSQPGTRGEQYF

j_call: TRBJ1-1
v_call: TRBV5-6
clone_size: .
d_call: TRBD1
cdr3_nt: TGTGCCAGCAGATCGGGACAGGGGTACGCTGAAGCTTTCTTT
cdr3_aa: CASRSGQGYAEAFF

j_call: TRBJ2-3
v_call: TRBV28
clone_size: .
d_call: TRBD2
cdr3_nt: TGTGCCAGCAGTTTATCTCTTCTGAGGCGGGGGGACAATACGCAGTATTTT
cdr3_aa: CASSLSLLRRGDNTQYF

j_call: TRBJ1-1
v_call: TRBV29-1
clone_size: once
d_call: .
cdr3_nt: TGCAGCGTTGAGTCAGCAGGGATGGACACTGAAGCTTTCTTT
cdr3_aa: CSVESAGMDTEAFF

j_call: TRBJ2-1
v_call: TRBV30
clone_size: .
d_call: TRBD2
cdr3_nt: TGTGCCTGGAGTGTACTGCCTAGCGGAAATGAGCAGTTCTTC
cdr3_aa: CAWSVLPSGNEQFF

j_call: TRBJ2-7
v_call: TRBV5-1
clone_size: .
d_call: TRBD2
cdr3_nt: TGCGCCAGCAGCAGCGGGAGCCTCAAGTTCGAGCAGTACTTC
cdr3_aa: CASSSGSLKFEQYF

j_call: TRBJ1-5
v_call: TRBV27
clone_size: .
d_call: TRBD1
cdr3_nt: TGTGCCAGCAGATCGGGACAGGGAAGTTATGGCAATCAGCCCCAGCATTTT
cdr3_aa: CASRSGQGSYGNQPQHF